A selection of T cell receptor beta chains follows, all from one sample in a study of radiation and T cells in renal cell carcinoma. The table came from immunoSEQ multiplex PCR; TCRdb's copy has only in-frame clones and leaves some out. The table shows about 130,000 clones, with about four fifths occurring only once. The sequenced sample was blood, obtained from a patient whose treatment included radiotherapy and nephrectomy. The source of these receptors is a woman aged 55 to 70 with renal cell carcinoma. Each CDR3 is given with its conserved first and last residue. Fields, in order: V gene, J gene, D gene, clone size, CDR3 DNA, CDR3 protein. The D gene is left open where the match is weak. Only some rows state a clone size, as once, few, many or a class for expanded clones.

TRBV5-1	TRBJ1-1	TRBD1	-	TGCGCCAGCAGCGAAAGGACAGGGAGGACTGAAGCTTTCTTT	CASSERTGRTEAFF
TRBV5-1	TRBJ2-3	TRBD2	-	TGCGCCAGCAGCTTGTCGCCCAGCGGGGGGCAGGCAGATACGCAGTATTTT	CASSLSPSGGQADTQYF
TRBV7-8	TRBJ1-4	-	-	TGTGCCAGCAGCTTAACGGGGGAAAATGAAAAACTGTTTTTT	CASSLTGENEKLFF
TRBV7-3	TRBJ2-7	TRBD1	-	TGTGCCAGCAGCTTAACCGATCAGGGACAGGGGCCCTACGAGCAGTACTTC	CASSLTDQGQGPYEQYF
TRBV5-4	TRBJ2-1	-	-	TGTGCCAGCAACTTCCACGACTCCTACAATGAGCAGTTCTTC	CASNFHDSYNEQFF
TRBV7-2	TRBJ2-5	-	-	TGTGCCAGCAGCTTAGTGGTAGAAGAGACCCAGTACTTC	CASSLVVEETQYF
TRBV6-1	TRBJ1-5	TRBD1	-	TGTGCCAGCAGTGAAGACCCAGGGGGCGGACAGCCCCAGCATTTT	CASSEDPGGGQPQHF
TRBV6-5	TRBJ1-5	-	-	TGTGCCAGCAGTTATATGGGGCAGCCCCAGCATTTT	CASSYMGQPQHF
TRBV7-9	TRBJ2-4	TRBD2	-	TGTGCCAGCAGCTTAGGACTAGCGGGAGGACCCTACTTC	CASSLGLAGGPYF
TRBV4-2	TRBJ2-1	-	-	TGTGCCAGCAGCCCGCGCCCGCGCGGCTCCTACAATGAGCAGTTCTTC	CASSPRPRGSYNEQFF
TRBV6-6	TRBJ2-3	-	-	TGTGCCAGCAGCCAAGGGGCGGCGGTTACGGATACGCAGTATTTT	CASSQGAAVTDTQYF
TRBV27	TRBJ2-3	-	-	TGTGCCAGCAGTTTAGGCTCAGGGACGCAGTATTTT	CASSLGSGTQYF
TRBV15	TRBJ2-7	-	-	TGTGCCACCAGCAGAGATGGAGGGGGAAGCCGGTACTTC	CATSRDGGGSRYF
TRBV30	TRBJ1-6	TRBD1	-	TGTGCCTGGAGTGTATGGGACAGGGGACTTGATTCACCCCTCCACTTT	CAWSVWDRGLDSPLHF
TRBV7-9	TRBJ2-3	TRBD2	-	TGTGCCAGCAGCGAACTAGCGGGGATTAGGGATACGCAGTATTTT	CASSELAGIRDTQYF
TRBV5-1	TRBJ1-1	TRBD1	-	TGCGCCAGCAGCTTCGGGACAGGGTCTGAAGCTTTCTTT	CASSFGTGSEAFF
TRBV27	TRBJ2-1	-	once	TGTGCCAGCAGTCCAAACCCCCAGGGAATCGGTGAGCAGTTCTTC	CASSPNPQGIGEQFF
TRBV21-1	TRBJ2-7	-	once	TGTGCCAGCAGCACAACAGGGGGCGAGTTTTACGAGCAGTACTTC	CASSTTGGEFYEQYF
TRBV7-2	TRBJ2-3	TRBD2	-	TGTGCCAGCAGCCCGGGACTAGCGGGATTTACAGATACGCAGTATTTT	CASSPGLAGFTDTQYF
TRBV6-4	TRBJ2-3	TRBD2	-	TGTGCCAGCAGTGACGCCACCCTACTCCCCGCAACTAGCGGGAGGAAAGATACGCAGTATTTT	CASSDATLLPATSGRKDTQYF
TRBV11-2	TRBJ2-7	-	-	TGTGCCAGCAGCCGATTTGAGCAGTACTTC	CASSRFEQYF
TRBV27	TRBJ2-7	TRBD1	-	TGTGCCAGCAGTTCCGTCGACAGGGGGACCTACGAGCAGTACTTC	CASSSVDRGTYEQYF
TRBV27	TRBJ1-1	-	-	TGTGCCAGCCTTTATGGGGGGTCCGGTTTCACTGAAGCTTTCTTT	CASLYGGSGFTEAFF